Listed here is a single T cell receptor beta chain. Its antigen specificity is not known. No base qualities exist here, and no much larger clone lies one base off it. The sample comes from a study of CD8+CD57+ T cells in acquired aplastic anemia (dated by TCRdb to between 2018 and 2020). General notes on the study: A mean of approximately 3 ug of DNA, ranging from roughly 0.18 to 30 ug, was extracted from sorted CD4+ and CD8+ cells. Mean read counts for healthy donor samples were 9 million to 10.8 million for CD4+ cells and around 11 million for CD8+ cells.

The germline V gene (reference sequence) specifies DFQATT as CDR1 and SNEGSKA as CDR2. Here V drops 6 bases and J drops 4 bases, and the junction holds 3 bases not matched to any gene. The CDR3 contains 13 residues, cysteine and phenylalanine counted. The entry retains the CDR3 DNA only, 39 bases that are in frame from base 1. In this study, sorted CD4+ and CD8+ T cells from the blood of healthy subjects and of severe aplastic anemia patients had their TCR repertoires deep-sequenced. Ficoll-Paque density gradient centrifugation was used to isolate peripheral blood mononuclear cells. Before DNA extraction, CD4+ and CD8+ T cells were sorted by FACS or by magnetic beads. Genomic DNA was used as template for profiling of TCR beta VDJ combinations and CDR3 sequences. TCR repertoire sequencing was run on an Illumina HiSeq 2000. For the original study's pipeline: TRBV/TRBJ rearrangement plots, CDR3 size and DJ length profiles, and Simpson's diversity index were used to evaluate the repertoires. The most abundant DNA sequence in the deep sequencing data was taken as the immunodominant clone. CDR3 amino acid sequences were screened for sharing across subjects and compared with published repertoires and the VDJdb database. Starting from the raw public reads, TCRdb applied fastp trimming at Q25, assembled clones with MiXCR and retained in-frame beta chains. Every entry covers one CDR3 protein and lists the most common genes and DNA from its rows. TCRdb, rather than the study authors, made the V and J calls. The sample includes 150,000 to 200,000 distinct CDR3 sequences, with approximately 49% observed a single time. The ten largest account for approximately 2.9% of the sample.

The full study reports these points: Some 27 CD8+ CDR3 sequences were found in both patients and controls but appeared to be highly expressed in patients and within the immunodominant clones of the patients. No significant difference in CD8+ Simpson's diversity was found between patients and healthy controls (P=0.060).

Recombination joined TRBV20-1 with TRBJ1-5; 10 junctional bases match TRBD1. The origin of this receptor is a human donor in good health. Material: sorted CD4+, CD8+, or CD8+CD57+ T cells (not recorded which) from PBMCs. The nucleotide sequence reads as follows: TGCAGTGCCAAGGACAGGGGGAATCAGCCCCAGCATTTT. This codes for CSAKDRGNQPQHF.